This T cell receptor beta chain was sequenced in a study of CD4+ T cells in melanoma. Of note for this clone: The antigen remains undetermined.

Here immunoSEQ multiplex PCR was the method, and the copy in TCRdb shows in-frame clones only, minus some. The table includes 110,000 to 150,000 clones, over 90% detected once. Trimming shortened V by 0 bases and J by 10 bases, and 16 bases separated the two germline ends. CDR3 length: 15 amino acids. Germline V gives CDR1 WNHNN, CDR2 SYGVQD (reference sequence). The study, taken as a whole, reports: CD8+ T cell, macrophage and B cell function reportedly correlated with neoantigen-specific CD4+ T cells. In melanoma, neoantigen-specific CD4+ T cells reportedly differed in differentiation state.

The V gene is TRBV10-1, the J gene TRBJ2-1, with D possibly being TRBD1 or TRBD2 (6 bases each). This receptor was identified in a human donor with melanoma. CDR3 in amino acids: CASSESGGRVGEQFF. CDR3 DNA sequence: TGCGCCAGCAGTGAGTCGGGGGGCCGGGTGGGCGAGCAGTTCTTC.